This TCR beta chain is drawn from a study of T-cell memory formation after mild COVID-19. TCRdb re-called the 5' RACE reads with MiXCR, one entry per CDR3 protein. This repertoire shows 300,000 to 350,000 distinct CDR3 sequences, more than 13% found once; its top ten account for around 20%. For this clonotype: A read error may produce the germline difference seen at one junction end.

The sample taken for sequencing was PBMCs or a T cell subset sorted from them (not recorded which). This TCR came from a man aged 18 to 29 who had mild COVID-19 (a few samples of this study predate the infection). Cell type and time point are not known.

The CDR3 coding sequence is TGTGCCAGCAGCGTAGTTAACGGGGCGGCGATCTTT. Translated, it gives CASSVVNGAAIF. V is TRBV9 and J is TRBJ1-1, with a weak D call TRBD1 (5 bases). This CDR3 region has 12 residues. Germline V lookup: CDR1 SGDLS, CDR2 YYNGEE.